This T cell receptor beta chain is drawn from a study of radiation and T cells in renal cell carcinoma. Regarding this clone: Its target is unknown.

Specified time point: blood 4 weeks post-SBRT, at nephrectomy. Described treatment: 15 Gy SBRT to primary tumor, nephrectomy 4 weeks later. Serial blood draws occurred at baseline and 2 and 4 weeks post-SBRT. This renal cell carcinoma was of the clear cell type. Notes on the study in general: From baseline, blood top tumor clonotypes peaked at 2 weeks post-radiation.

Data came from immunoSEQ multiplex PCR; TCRdb stores just in-frame clones and leaves some out. The repertoire holds roughly 61,000 clones, with 60% to 85% as singletons. V dropped 2 bases and J dropped 2 bases, with 7 bases sitting between them. CDR1 and CDR2 from the germline V gene are MNHEY and SMNVEV (reference sequence). This CDR3 has 13 residues. The sample here was blood, taken from a patient whose treatment included radiotherapy and nephrectomy. The chain has TRBV27 and TRBJ2-7; the D is unclear. The clonotype was recovered from a man aged 60 to 69 with renal cell carcinoma. CDR3: CASSLRSTYEQYF. As DNA, the CDR3 is TGTGCCAGCAGTTTAAGATCTACCTACGAGCAGTACTTC.